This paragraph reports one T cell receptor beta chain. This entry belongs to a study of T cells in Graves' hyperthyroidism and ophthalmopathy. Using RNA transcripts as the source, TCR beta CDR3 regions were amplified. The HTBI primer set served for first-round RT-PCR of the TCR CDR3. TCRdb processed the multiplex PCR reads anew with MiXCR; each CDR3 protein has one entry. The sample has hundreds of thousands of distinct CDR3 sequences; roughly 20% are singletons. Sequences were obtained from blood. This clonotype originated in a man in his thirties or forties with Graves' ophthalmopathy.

CDR3 sequence: CATSDLGGMSTGELFF. The CDR3 region has the DNA TGTGCCACCAGTGATTTGGGGGGGATGAGCACCGGGGAGCTGTTTTTT. The gene calls are TRBV24-1 and TRBJ2-2; weak D call: TRBD2 (6 bases). V shed 0 bases and J shed 4 bases, with 11 bases lying between them. Germline CDR1 is KGHDR and CDR2 is SFDVKD. This CDR3 has 16 residues.